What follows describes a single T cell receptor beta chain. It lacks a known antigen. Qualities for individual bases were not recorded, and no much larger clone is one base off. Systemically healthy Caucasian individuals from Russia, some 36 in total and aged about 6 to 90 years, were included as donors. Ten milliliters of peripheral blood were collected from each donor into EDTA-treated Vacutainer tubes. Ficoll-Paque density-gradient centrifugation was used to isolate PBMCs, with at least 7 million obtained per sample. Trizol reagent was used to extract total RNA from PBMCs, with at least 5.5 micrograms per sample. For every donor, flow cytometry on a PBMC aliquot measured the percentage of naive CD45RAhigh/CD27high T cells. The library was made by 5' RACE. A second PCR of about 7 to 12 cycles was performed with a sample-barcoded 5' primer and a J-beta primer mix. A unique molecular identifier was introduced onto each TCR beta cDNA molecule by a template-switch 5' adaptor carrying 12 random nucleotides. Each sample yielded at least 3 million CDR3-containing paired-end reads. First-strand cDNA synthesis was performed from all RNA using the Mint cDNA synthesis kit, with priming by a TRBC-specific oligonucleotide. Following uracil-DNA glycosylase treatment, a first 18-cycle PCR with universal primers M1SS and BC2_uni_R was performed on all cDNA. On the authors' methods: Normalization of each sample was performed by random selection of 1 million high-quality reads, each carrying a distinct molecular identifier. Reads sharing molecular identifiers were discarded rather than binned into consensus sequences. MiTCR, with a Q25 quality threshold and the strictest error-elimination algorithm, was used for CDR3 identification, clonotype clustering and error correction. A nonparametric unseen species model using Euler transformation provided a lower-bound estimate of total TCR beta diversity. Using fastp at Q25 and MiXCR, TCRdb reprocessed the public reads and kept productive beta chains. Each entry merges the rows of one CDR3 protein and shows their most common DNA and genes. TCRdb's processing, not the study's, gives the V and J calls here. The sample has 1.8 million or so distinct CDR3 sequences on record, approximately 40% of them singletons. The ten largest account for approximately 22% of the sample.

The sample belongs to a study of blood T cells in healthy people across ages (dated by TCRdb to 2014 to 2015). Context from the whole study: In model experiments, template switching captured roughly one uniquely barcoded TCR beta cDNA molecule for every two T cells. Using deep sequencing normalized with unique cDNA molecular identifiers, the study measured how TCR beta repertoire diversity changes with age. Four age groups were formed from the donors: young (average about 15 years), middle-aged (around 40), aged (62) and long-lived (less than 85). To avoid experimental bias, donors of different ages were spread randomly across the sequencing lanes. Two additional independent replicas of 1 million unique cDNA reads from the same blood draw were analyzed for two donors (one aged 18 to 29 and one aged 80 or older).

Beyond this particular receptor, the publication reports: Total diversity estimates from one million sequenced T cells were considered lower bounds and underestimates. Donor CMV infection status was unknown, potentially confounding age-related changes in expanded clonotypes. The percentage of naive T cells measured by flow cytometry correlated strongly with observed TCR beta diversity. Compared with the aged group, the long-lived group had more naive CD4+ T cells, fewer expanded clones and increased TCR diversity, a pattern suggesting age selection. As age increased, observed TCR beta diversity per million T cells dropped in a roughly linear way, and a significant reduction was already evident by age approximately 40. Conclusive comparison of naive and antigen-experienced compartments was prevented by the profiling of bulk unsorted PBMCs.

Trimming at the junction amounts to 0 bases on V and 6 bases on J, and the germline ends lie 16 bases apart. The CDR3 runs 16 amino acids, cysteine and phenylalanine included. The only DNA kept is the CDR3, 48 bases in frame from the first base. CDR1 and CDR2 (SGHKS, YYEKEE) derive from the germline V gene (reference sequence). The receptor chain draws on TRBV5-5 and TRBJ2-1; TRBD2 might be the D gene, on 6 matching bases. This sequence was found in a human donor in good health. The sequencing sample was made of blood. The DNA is TGTGCCAGCAGCTTGGGCATAGGCTTAGCGGCCAATGAGCAGTTCTTC. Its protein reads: CASSLGIGLAANEQFF.